These 20 T cell receptor beta chains share one sample of origin, sequenced in a study of blood T cell repertoires in COVID-19. Repertoires were generated with immunoSEQ multiplex PCR, while TCRdb's copy carries only in-frame clones and drops some. Found here are 150,000 to 180,000 clones, around four fifths of them singletons; the top ten hold roughly 3.6%. What was sequenced was peripheral blood. These receptors originate from a woman aged 80 or over with acute or convalescent COVID-19.

The chain has TRBV12-5 and TRBJ1-2, with a weak D call TRBD1 (5 bases). This CDR3 region has 14 residues. Per the germline V gene, CDR1 is LGHNT and CDR2 is FRNRAP. V dropped 7 bases and J dropped 7 bases, with 19 bases sitting between them. Here the CDR3 reads CASDQADSSGGYTF. CDR3 nucleotide sequence: TGTGCTAGTGATCAGGCCGACAGCTCCGGTGGCTACACCTTC.

The genes are TRBV6-6 and TRBJ1-2; TRBD1 matches at 7 bases. CDR1 is MNHNY and CDR2 is SVGAGI in the germline V gene (reference sequence). Trimming at V came to 4 bases and at J to 8 bases, leaving 13 bases not matched to a gene. The CDR3 extends over 15 amino acids. This CDR3 reads CASSFARTGERGYTF. CDR3 coding DNA: TGTGCCAGCAGTTTTGCCCGGACAGGAGAGCGGGGCTACACCTTC.

DNA of the CDR3: TGTGCCAGCAGTTTATCACAGGGGGGAAGCTCCTATAATTCACCCCTCCACTTT. It translates to CASSLSQGGSSYNSPLHF. This rearrangement joins TRBV27 to TRBJ1-6, with 8 bases that match TRBD1. The CDR3 is 18 amino acids. With V trimmed by 0 bases and J by 0 bases, 4 bases remained unmatched. The germline V gene has CDR1 MNHEY and CDR2 SMNVEV (reference sequence).

DNA for the CDR3: TGTGCCACGAGGCTGGGTTCCTACGAGCAGTACTTC. Protein: CATRLGSYEQYF. V is TRBV5-8 and J is TRBJ2-7; no reliable D call. The CDR3 contains 12 residues. The germline V gene has CDR1 SGHTS and CDR2 YDEGEE. The V gene lost 9 bases and the J gene lost 1 base, with 11 bases spanning the gap.

This chain uses TRBV28 with TRBJ1-5, with D tentatively TRBD1 (5 bases). V was shortened by 3 bases and J by 6 bases, with 15 bases between the two germline ends. Germline CDR1 reads MDHEN; CDR2 reads SYDVKM. The CDR3 spans 15 residues. CDR3 DNA sequence: TGTGCCAGCAGTTTGGGGGGAAGGCCTGGTCAGCCCCAGCATTTT. Its protein product is CASSLGGRPGQPQHF.

The chain carries TRBV7-2 and TRBJ2-2; D remains ambiguous. This CDR3 region has 15 residues. Germline V lookup: CDR1 SGHTA, CDR2 FQGNSA. The V gene lost 5 bases and the J gene lost 1 base, with 11 bases spanning the gap. The CDR3 loop reads CASSPSRLNTGELFF. DNA of the CDR3: TGTGCCAGCAGCCCTTCGCGGCTGAACACCGGGGAGCTGTTTTTT.

This CDR3 is CASSLTATGGTGELFF. The CDR3 DNA follows: TGCGCCAGCAGCTTAACGGCGACAGGGGGAACCGGGGAGCTGTTTTTT. The chain employs TRBV5-1 and TRBJ2-2; 9 nucleotides match TRBD1. CDR3 length: 16 residues. Germline CDR1 reads SGHRS; CDR2 reads YFSETQ. V was clipped by 2 bases and J by 5 bases; unmatched bases: 7.

The genes are TRBV6-5 and TRBJ1-1; 9 nucleotides match TRBD1. This CDR3 comprises 15 residues. CDR1 is MNHEY, CDR2 SVGAGI, per germline. Losses at the gene ends were 7 bases for V and 4 bases for J; bases not matched to a gene: 10. CDR3: CASNSGKTGGTEAFF. CDR3 coding DNA: TGTGCCAGCAACAGCGGGAAGACAGGGGGCACTGAAGCTTTCTTT.

This chain links TRBV3-1 (or the pseudogene TRBV3-2) with TRBJ1-5; D is perhaps TRBD1 (5 bases). The CDR3 extends over 15 amino acids. Germline loops: CDR1 LGHDT, CDR2 YNNKEL (reference sequence). Trimming shortened V by 1 base and J by 2 bases, and 9 bases separated the two germline ends. The DNA for the CDR3 is TGTGCCAGCAGCCAAGTACCGGGGGGCAATCAGCCCCAGCATTTT. Encoded protein: CASSQVPGGNQPQHF.

The genes are TRBV11-2 and TRBJ2-7, with TRBD1 matching over 7 bases. V was clipped by 4 bases and J by 5 bases; unmatched bases: 8. This CDR3 is 14 amino acids long. Germline CDR1 is SGHAT and CDR2 is FQNNGV. CDR3 nucleotides: TGTGCCAGCAGCTCCGTGACAGGGAGCGACGAGCAGTACTTC. This gives the protein CASSSVTGSDEQYF. The complete variable domain, with remaining parts taken from reference TRBV11-2 and TRBJ2-7, reads EAGVAQSPRYKIIEKRQSVAFWCNPISGHATLYWYQQILGQGPKLLIQFQNNGVVDDSQLPKDRFSAERLKGVDSTLKIQPAKLEDSAVYLCASSSVTGSDEQYFGPGTRLTVT.

The J gene is TRBJ1-2, the V gene TRBV3-1 (or the pseudogene TRBV3-2), with 10 bases matching TRBD1. CDR1 is LGHDT and CDR2 is YNNKEL in the germline V gene (reference sequence). The CDR3 sequence is 15 residues long. Unmatched junction bases numbered 4, after V lost 1 base and J lost 5 bases. The CDR3 loop is CASSQVGQGVYGYTF. In nucleotides, the CDR3 is TGTGCCAGCAGCCAAGTCGGACAGGGGGTGTATGGCTACACCTTC.

The chain employs TRBV7-8 and TRBJ1-4; 10 nucleotides match TRBD1. Germline CDR1 SGHVS, CDR2 FQNEAQ. The CDR3 covers 15 residues. V shed 5 bases, J shed 6 bases, and the junction held 6 bases outside the gene matches. CDR3 bases: TGTGCCAGCAGCACCGACAGGGGGCTTTATGAAAAACTGTTTTTT. Protein: CASSTDRGLYEKLFF.

CDR3 in DNA: TGTGCCAGCAGCCCGCGTCGGACAGGGGGAATCAATCAGCCCCAGCATTTT. The encoded protein is CASSPRRTGGINQPQHF. The gene calls are TRBV21-1 and TRBJ1-5; the table's D call of TRBD1 was not tested on the DNA. TRBV21-1 represents a pseudogene. There are 17 residues in the CDR3.

CDR3 residues: CASSEGELETDTQYF. The CDR3, as DNA: TGTGCCAGCAGTGAAGGGGAGCTCGAGACAGATACGCAGTATTTT. V usage is TRBV2 and J usage is TRBJ2-3; TRBD2 might be the D (5 bases). The CDR3 loop spans 15 amino acids. The V end was cut by 1 base, the J end by 3 bases, with 11 bases between. Germline CDR1 SNHLY, CDR2 FYNNEI. Full variable domain (outside the CDR3, taken from reference TRBV2 and TRBJ2-3): EPEVTQTPSHQVTQMGQEVILRCVPISNHLYFYWYRQILGQKVEFLVSFYNNEISEKSEIFDDQFSVERPDGSNFTLKIRSTKLEDSAMYFCASSEGELETDTQYFGPGTRLTVL.

The chain recombines TRBV7-9 with TRBJ2-5, with 7 bases aligning to TRBD2. J was trimmed by 4 bases and V by 2 bases; bases with no gene match: 13. CDR3 length: 17 amino acids. Per the germline V gene, CDR1 is SEHNR and CDR2 is FQNEAQ (reference sequence). The CDR3, as DNA: TGTGCCAGCAGCTTATCCGAGCGGGGTAACCCCGGAGAGACCCAGTACTTC. It translates to CASSLSERGNPGETQYF.

The CDR3 here is CASSPSTGVDTEAFF. As DNA, the CDR3 is TGTGCCAGCAGTCCCTCGACAGGGGTGGATACTGAAGCTTTCTTT. This sequence joins TRBV6-2 or TRBV6-3 and TRBJ1-1, with 8 bases matching TRBD1. V gave up 5 bases and J gave up 5 bases; unmatched junction bases: 10. CDR3 size: 15 residues. CDR1 and CDR2 (germline): MNHEY, SVGEGT.

The chain recombines TRBV6-1 with TRBJ2-3, with D perhaps matching TRBD2 (6 bases). CDR3 length: 16 residues. Germline-derived CDR1 and CDR2 are MNHNS and SASEGT. V was pared by 1 base and J by 3 bases, with 14 bases between. The CDR3 coding sequence is TGTGCCAGCAGTGAAGGCAATCCCGCGGGGACAGATACGCAGTATTTT. Translation: CASSEGNPAGTDTQYF.

The CDR3 nucleotides read TGTGCCAGCAGCCTGACAGGGGGCGCCGGGTACTATGGCTACACCTTC. It specifies CASSLTGGAGYYGYTF. The chain recombines TRBV27 with TRBJ1-2, with 10 bases matching TRBD1. Germline CDR1 is MNHEY and CDR2 is SMNVEV (reference sequence). The CDR3 covers 16 residues. With V trimmed by 6 bases and J by 3 bases, 10 bases remained unmatched.

J is TRBJ1-3 and V is TRBV15; the D gene is possibly TRBD1 (5 bases). The CDR3 extends over 15 amino acids. CDR1 and CDR2 (germline): LNHNV, YYDKDF (reference sequence). V gave up 0 bases and J gave up 0 bases, with 6 bases separating them. The CDR3 coding sequence is TGTGCCACCAGCAGAGATCAGGGCTCTGGAAACACCATATATTTT. The encoded protein is CATSRDQGSGNTIYF. The full variable domain, rest sourced from reference TRBV15 and TRBJ1-3, is DAMVIQNPRYQVTQFGKPVTLSCSQTLNHNVMYWYQQKSSQAPKLLFHYYDKDFNNEADTPDNFQSRRPNTSFCFLDIRSPGLGDTAMYLCATSRDQGSGNTIYFGEGSWLTVV.

This rearrangement joins TRBV6-5 to TRBJ2-7; TRBD2 might be the D (5 bases). Germline CDR1 and CDR2: MNHEY and SVGAGI. The CDR3 consists of 14 residues. Trimming left V 4 bases short and J 2 bases short, with 12 bases between. CDR3: CASSFRGSPYEQYF. DNA for the CDR3: TGTGCCAGCAGTTTTCGAGGGAGCCCCTACGAGCAGTACTTC.